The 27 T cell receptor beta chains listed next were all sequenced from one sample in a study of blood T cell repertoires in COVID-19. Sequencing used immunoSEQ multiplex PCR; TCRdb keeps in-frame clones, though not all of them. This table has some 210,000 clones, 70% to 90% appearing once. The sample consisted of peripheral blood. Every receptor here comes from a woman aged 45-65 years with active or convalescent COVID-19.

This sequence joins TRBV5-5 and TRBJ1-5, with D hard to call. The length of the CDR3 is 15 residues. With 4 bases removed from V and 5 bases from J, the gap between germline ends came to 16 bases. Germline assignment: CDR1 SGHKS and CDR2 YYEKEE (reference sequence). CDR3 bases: TGTGCCAGCAGCGCCTCCCGGACGGGAGATCAGCCCCAGCATTTT. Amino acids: CASSASRTGDQPQHF.

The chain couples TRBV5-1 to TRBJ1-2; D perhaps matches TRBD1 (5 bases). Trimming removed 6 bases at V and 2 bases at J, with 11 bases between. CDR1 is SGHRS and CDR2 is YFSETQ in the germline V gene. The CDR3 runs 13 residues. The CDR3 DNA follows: TGCGCCAGCAATCAGGGCGGCAACTATGGCTACACCTTC. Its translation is CASNQGGNYGYTF.

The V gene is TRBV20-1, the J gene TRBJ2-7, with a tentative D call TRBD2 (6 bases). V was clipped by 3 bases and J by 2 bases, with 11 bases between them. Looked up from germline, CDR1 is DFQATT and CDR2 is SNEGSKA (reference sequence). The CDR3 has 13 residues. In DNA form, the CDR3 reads TGCAGTGCTAGTGATCCGGGGGCCTACGAGCAGTACTTC. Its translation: CSASDPGAYEQYF.

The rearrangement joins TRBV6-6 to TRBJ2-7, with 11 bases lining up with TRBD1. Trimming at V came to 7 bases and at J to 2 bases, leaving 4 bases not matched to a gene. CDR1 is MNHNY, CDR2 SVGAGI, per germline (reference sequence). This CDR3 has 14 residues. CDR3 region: CASTRTGGPYEQYF. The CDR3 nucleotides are TGTGCCAGCACCCGGACAGGGGGCCCCTACGAGCAGTACTTC.

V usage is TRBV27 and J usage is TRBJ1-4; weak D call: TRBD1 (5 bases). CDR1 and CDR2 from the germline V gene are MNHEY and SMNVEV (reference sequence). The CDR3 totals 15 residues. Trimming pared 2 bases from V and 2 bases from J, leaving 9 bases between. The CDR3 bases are TGTGCCAGCAGTTTACAGGGTAGGACTAATGAAAAACTGTTTTTT. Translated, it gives CASSLQGRTNEKLFF.

The CDR3 bases are TGCGCCAGCAGCCGGGCCGGGACAAGGGCCAATGAGCAGTTCTTC. This encodes CASSRAGTRANEQFF. The chain carries TRBV4-1 and TRBJ2-1; possibly TRBD1 for D (6 bases). The length of the CDR3 is 15 residues. The germline CDR1 and CDR2 sequences are MGHRA and YSYEKL. V was shortened by 4 bases and J by 6 bases, with 16 bases between the two germline ends.

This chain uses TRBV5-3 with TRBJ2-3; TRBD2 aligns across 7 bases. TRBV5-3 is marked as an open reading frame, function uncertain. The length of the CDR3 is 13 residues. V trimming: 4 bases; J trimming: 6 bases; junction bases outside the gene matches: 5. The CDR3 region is CARSGREADTQYF. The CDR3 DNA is TGTGCCAGAAGCGGGAGGGAAGCTGATACGCAGTATTTT.

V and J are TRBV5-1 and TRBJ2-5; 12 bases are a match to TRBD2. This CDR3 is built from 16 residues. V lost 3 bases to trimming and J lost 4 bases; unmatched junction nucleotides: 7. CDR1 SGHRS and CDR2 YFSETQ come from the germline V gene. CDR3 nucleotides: TGCGCCAGCAGCTCCGGACTAGCGGGATCAGCAGAGACCCAGTACTTC. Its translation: CASSSGLAGSAETQYF. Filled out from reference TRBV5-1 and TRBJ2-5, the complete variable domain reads KAGVTQTPRYLIKTRGQQVTLSCSPISGHRSVSWYQQTPGQGLQFLFEYFSETQRNKGNFPGRFSGRQFSNSRSEMNVSTLELGDSALYLCASSSGLAGSAETQYFGPGTRLLVL.

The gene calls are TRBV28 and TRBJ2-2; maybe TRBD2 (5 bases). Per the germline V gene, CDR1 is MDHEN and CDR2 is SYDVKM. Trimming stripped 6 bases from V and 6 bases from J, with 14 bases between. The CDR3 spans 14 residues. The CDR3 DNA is TGTGCCAGCAGCAGGCGGGTAGTAGCCGGGGAGCTGTTTTTT. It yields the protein CASSRRVVAGELFF.

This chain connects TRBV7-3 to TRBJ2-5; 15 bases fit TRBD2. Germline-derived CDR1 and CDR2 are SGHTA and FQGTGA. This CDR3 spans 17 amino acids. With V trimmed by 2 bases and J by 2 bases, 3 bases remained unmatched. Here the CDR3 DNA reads TGTGCCAGCAGCTTAGGGACTAGCGGGAGGATTCAAGAGACCCAGTACTTC. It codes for CASSLGTSGRIQETQYF.

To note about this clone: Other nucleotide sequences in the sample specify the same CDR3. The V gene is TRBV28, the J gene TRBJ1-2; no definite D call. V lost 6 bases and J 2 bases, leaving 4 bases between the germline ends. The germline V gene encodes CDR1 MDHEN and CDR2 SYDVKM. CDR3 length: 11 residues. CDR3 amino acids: CASSQNYGYTF. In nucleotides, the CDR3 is TGTGCCAGCAGCCAAAACTATGGCTACACCTTC.

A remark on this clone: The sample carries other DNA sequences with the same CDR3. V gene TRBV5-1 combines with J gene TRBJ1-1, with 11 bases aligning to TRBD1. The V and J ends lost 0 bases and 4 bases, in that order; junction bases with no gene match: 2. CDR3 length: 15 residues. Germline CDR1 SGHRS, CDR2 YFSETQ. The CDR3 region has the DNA TGCGCCAGCAGCTTGGGGACAGGGGGCGGCACTGAAGCTTTCTTT. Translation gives CASSLGTGGGTEAFF.

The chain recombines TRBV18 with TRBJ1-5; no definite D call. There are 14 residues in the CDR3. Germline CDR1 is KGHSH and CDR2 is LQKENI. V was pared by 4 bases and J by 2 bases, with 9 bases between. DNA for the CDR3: TGTGCCAGCTCACGAGGGCGAGGCAATCAGCCCCAGCATTTT. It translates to CASSRGRGNQPQHF.

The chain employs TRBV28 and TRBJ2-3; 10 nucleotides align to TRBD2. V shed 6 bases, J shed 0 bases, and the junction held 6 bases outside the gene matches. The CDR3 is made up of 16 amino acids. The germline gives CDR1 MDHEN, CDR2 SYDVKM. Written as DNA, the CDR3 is TGTGCCAGCAGCTCACCTAGCGGGGGTAGCACAGATACGCAGTATTTT. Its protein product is CASSSPSGGSTDTQYF.

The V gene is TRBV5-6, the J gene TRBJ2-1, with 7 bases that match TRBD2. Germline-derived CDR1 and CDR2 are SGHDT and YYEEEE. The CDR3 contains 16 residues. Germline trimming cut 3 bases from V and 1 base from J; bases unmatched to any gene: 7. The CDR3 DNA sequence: TGTGCCAGCAGCTCCCTTGGCGGGAGATCCTACAATGAGCAGTTCTTC. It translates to CASSSLGGRSYNEQFF. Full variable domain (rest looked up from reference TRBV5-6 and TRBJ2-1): DAGVTQSPTHLIKTRGQQVTLRCSPKSGHDTVSWYQQALGQGPQFIFQYYEEEERQRGNFPDRFSGHQFPNYSSELNVNALLLGDSALYLCASSSLGGRSYNEQFFGPGTRLTVL.

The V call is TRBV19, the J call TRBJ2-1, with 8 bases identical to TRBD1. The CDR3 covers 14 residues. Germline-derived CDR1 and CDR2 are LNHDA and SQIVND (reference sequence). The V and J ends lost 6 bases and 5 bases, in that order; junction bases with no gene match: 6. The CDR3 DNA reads TGTGCCAGTAGCCCAGACAGGGGTGACAATGAGCAGTTCTTC. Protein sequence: CASSPDRGDNEQFF.

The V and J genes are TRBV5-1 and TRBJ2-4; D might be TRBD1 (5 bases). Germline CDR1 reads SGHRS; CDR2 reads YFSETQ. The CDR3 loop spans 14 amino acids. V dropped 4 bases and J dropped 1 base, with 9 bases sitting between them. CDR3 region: CASSDQGAKNIQYF. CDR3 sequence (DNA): TGCGCCAGCAGCGACCAGGGTGCCAAAAACATTCAGTACTTC.

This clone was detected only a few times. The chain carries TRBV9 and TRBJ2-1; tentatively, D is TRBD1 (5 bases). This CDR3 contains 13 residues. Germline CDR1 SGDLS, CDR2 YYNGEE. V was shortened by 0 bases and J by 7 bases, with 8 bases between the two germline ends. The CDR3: CASSVAGANEQFF. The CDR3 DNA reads TGTGCCAGCAGCGTAGCTGGGGCAAATGAGCAGTTCTTC.

The CDR3, as DNA: TGTGCCGGAGTAATAAACACAGATACGCAGTATTTT. Amino acids: CAGVINTDTQYF. The V call is TRBV2, the J call TRBJ2-3; D not resolved. This CDR3 is 12 amino acids long. V lost 11 bases, J lost 2 bases, and 11 bases lay in between. CDR1 is SNHLY and CDR2 is FYNNEI in the germline V gene.

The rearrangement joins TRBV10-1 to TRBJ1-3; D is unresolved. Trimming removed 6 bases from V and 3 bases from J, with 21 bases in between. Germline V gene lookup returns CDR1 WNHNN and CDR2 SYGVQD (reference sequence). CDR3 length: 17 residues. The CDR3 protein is CASREARYLVNGNTIYF. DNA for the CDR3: TGCGCCAGCAGGGAGGCCCGTTACCTAGTCAATGGAAACACCATATATTTT.

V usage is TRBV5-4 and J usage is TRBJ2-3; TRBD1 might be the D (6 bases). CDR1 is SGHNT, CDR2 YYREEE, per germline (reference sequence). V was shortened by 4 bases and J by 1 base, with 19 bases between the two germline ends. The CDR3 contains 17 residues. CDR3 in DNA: TGTGCCAGCAGCGCAACCCAGGGGAATTTCCGCACAGATACGCAGTATTTT. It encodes CASSATQGNFRTDTQYF.

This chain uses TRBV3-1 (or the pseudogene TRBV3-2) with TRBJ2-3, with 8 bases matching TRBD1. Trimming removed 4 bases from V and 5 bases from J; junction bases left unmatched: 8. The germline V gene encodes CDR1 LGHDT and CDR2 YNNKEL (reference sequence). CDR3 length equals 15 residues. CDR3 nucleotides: TGTGCCAGCAGCCGGGGGACAGGTGGTAAAGATACGCAGTATTTT. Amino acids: CASSRGTGGKDTQYF.

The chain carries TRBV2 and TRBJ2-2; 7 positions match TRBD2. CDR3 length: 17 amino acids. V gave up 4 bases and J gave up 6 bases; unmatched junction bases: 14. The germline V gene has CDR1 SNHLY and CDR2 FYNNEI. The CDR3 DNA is TGTGCCAGCAGTGCTACCGCCCCGGGGGGATCCCCCGGGGAGCTGTTTTTT. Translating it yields CASSATAPGGSPGELFF.

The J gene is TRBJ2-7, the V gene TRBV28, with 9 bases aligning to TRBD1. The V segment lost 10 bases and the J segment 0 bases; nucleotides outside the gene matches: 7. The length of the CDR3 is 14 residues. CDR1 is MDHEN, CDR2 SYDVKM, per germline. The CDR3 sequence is CATVDRGFSYEQYF. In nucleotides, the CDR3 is TGTGCCACCGTGGACAGGGGCTTCTCCTACGAGCAGTACTTC. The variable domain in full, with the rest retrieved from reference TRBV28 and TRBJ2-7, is DVKVTQSSRYLVKRTGEKVFLECVQDMDHENMFWYRQDPGLGLRLIYFSYDVKMKEKGDIPEGYSVSREKKERFSLILESASTNQTSMYLCATVDRGFSYEQYFGPGTRLTVT.

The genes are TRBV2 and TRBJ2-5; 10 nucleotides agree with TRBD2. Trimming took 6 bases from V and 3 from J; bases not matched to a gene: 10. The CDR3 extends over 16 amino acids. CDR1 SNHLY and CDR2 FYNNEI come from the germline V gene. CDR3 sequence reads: CASRWGRTSGEETQYF. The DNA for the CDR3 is TGTGCCAGCAGATGGGGTCGTACTAGCGGGGAAGAGACCCAGTACTTC.

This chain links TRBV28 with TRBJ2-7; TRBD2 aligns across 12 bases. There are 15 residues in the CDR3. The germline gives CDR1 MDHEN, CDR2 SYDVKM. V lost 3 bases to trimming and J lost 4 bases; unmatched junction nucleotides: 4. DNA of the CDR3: TGTGCCAGCAGTTTCTCTAGCGGGAGGGGATACGAGCAGTACTTC. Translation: CASSFSSGRGYEQYF.

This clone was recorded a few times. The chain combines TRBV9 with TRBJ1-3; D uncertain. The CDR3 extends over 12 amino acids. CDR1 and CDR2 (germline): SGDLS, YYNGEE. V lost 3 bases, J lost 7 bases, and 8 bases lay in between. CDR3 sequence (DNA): TGTGCCAGCAGCGCGGTTGGTAACACCATATATTTT. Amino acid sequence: CASSAVGNTIYF.